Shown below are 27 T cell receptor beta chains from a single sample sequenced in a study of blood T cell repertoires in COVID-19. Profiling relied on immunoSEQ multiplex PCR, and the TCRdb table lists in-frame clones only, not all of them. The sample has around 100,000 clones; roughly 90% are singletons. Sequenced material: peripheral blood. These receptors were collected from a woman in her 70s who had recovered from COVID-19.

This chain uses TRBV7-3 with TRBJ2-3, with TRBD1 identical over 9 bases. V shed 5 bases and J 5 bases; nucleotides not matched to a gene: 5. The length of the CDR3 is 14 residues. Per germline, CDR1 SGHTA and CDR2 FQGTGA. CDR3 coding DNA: TGTGCCAGCAGCGGACAGGGGCGAGGAGATACGCAGTATTTT. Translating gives CASSGQGRGDTQYF.

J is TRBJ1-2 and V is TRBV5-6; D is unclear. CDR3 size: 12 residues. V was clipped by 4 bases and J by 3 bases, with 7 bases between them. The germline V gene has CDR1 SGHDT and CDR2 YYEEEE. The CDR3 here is CASSREDYGYTF. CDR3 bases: TGTGCCAGCAGCCGGGAGGACTATGGCTACACCTTC.

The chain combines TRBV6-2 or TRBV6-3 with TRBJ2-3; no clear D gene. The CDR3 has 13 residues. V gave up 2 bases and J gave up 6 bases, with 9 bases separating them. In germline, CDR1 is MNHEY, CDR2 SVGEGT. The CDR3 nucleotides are TGTGCCAGCAGTTACCCGTATCCCGATACGCAGTATTTT. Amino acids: CASSYPYPDTQYF.

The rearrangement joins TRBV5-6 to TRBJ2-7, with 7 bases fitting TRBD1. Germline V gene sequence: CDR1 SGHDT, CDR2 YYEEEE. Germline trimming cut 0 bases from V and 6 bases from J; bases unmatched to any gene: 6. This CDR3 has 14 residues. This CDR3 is CASSLGQGVGEQYF. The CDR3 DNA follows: TGTGCCAGCAGCTTGGGGCAGGGGGTTGGCGAGCAGTACTTC.

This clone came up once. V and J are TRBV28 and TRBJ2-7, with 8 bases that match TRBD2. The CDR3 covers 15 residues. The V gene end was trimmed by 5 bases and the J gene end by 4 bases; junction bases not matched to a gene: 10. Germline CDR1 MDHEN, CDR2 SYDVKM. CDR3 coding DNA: TGTGCCAGCAGTCAACTAGCCGGGGGGGTTTACGAGCAGTACTTC. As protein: CASSQLAGGVYEQYF. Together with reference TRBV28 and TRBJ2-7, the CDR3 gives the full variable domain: DVKVTQSSRYLVKRTGEKVFLECVQDMDHENMFWYRQDPGLGLRLIYFSYDVKMKEKGDIPEGYSVSREKKERFSLILESASTNQTSMYLCASSQLAGGVYEQYFGPGTRLTVT.

CDR3 amino acids: CSVEVQRGADTQYF. The CDR3 region has the DNA TGCAGCGTTGAAGTCCAGCGGGGAGCTGATACGCAGTATTTT. V is TRBV29-1 and J is TRBJ2-3; the match to TRBD2 covers 7 bases. Unmatched junction bases numbered 7, after V lost 1 base and J lost 6 bases. The length of the CDR3 is 14 residues. Germline CDR1 is SQVTM and CDR2 is ANQGSEA.

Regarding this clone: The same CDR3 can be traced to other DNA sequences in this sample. The CDR3, as DNA: TGCGCCAGCAGCTTGGAAGCGGGGGGAACTGAAGCTTTCTTT. As protein: CASSLEAGGTEAFF. The J gene is TRBJ1-1, the V gene TRBV5-1; a possible D gene is TRBD1 (5 bases). CDR1 is SGHRS and CDR2 is YFSETQ in the germline V gene. The CDR3 covers 14 residues. V was pared by 0 bases and J by 5 bases, with 11 bases between.

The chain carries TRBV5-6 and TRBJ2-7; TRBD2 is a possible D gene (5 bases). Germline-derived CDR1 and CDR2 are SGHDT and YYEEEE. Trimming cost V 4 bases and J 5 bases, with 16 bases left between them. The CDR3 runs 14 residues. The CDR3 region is CASSPPSGNNEQYF. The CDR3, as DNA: TGTGCCAGCAGCCCCCCTTCCGGGAATAACGAGCAGTACTTC.

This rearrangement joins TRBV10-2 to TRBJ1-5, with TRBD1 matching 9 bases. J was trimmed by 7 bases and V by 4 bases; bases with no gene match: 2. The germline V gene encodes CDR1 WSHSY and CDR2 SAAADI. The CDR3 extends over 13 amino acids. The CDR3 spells CASSAGQGQPQHF. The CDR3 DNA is TGCGCCAGCAGTGCGGGACAGGGCCAGCCCCAGCATTTT.

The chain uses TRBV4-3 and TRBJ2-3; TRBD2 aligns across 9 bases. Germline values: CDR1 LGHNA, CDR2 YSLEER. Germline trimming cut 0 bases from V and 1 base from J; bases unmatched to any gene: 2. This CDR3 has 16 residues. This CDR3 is CASSQDVAGGTDTQYF. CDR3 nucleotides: TGCGCCAGCAGCCAAGATGTAGCGGGGGGCACAGATACGCAGTATTTT.

This chain's CDR3 is CSPYRRNEQFF. The CDR3 DNA sequence: TGCAGTCCCTACCGGAGGAATGAGCAGTTCTTC. The chain is built from TRBV20-1 and TRBJ2-1; a weak D match, TRBD2 (5 bases). The V gene lost 8 bases and the J gene lost 7 bases, with 12 bases spanning the gap. The CDR3 sequence is 11 residues long. Germline lookup yields CDR1 DFQATT and CDR2 SNEGSKA (reference sequence).

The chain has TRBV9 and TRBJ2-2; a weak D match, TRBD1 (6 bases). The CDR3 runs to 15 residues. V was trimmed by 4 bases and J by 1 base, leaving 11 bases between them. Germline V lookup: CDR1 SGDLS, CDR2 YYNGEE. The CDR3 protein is CASSRDRRNTGELFF. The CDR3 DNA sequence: TGTGCCAGCAGCCGCGACAGGCGGAACACCGGGGAGCTGTTTTTT.

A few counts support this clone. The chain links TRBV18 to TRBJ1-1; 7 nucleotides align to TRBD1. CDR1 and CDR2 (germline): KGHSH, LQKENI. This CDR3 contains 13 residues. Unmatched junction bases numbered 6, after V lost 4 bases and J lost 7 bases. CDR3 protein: CASSLIGTDEAFF. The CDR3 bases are TGTGCCAGCTCACTTATAGGGACAGATGAAGCTTTCTTT.

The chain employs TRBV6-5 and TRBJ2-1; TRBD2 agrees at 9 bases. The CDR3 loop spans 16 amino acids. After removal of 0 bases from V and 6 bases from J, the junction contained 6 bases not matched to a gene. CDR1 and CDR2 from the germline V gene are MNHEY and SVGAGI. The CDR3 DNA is TGTGCCAGCAGTTACTCGATCGCGACTAGCGGCAATGAGCAGTTCTTC. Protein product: CASSYSIATSGNEQFF.

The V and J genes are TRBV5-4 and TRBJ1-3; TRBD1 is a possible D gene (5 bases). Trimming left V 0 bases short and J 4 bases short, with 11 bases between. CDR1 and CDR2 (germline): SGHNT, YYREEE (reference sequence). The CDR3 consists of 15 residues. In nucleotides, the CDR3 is TGTGCCAGCAGCTTGGGACAGAAAGGAGGAAACACCATATATTTT. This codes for CASSLGQKGGNTIYF.

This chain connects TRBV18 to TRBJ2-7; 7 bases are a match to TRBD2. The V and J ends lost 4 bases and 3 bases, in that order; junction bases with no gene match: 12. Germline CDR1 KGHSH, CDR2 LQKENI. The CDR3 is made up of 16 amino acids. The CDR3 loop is CASSHGRAGEVYEQYF. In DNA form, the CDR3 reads TGTGCCAGCTCACACGGTCGGGCGGGAGAAGTCTACGAGCAGTACTTC.

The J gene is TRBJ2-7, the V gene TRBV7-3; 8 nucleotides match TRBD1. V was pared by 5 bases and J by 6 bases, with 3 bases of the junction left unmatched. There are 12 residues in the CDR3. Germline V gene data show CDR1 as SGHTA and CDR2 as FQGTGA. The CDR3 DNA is TGTGCCAGCAGCCCAGGACAGGGCGAGCAGTACTTC. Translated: CASSPGQGEQYF.

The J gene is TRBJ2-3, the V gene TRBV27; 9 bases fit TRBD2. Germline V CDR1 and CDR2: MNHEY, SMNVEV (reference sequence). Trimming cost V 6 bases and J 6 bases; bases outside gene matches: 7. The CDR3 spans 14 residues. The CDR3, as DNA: TGTGCCAGCAGACGGCGGGGGGGCTTGGATACGCAGTATTTT. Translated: CASRRRGGLDTQYF.

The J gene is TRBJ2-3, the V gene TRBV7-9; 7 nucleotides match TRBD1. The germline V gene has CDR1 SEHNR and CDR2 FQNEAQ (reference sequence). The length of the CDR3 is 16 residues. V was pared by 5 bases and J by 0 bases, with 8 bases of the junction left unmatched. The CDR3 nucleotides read TGTGCCAGCAGCCAGACAGGGTTCCTAAGCACAGATACGCAGTATTTT. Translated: CASSQTGFLSTDTQYF.

The CDR3 DNA is TGTGCCAGCAGCTTAGATAGTTACACCGGGGAGCTGTTTTTT. Translated: CASSLDSYTGELFF. V is TRBV7-2 and J is TRBJ2-2; D is unresolved. From germline, CDR1 is SGHTA and CDR2 FQGNSA. The CDR3 consists of 14 residues. The V gene lost 1 base and the J gene lost 3 bases, with 6 bases spanning the gap.

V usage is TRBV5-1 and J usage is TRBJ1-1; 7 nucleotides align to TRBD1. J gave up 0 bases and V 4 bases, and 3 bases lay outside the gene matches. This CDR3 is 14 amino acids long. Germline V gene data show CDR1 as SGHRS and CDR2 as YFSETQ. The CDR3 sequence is CASSPGQMNTEAFF. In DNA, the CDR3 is TGCGCCAGCAGCCCGGGACAGATGAACACTGAAGCTTTCTTT.

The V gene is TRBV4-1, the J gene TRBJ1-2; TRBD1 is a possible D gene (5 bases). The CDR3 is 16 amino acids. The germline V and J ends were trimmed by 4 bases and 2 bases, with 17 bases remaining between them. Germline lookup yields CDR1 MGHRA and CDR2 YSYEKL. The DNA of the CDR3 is TGCGCCAGCAGCCCCCAGCGGGAGGGGAGAAACTATGGCTACACCTTC. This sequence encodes CASSPQREGRNYGYTF.

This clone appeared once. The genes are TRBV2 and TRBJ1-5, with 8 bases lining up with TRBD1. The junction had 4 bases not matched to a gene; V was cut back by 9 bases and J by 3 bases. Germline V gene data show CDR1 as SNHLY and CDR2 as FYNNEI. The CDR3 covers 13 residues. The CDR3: CARTGGPNQPQHF. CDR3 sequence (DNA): TGTGCCAGAACAGGGGGGCCCAATCAGCCCCAGCATTTT.

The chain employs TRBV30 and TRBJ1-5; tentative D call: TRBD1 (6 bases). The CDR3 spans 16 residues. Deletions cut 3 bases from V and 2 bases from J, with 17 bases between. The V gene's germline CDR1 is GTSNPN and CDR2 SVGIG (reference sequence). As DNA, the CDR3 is TGTGCCTGGAGCCGCAGGGGACGAGGTCGCAATCAGCCCCAGCATTTT. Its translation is CAWSRRGRGRNQPQHF.

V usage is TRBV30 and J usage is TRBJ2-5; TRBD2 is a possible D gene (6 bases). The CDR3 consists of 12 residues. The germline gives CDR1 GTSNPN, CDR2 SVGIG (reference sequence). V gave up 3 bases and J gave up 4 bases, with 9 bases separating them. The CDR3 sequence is CAWSPGLETQYF. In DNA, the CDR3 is TGTGCCTGGAGCCCGGGACTAGAGACCCAGTACTTC.

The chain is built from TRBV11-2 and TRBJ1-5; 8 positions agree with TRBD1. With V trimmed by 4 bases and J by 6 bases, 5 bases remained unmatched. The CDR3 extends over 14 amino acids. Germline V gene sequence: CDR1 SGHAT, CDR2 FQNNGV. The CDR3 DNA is TGTGCCAGCAGCTCTCAGGGGGCCGGTCAGCCCCAGCATTTT. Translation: CASSSQGAGQPQHF.

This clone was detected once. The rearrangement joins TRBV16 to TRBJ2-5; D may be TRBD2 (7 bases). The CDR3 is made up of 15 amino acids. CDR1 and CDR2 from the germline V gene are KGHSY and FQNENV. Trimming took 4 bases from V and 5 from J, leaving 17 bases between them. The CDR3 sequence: CASSRGGGLLETQYF. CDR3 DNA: TGTGCCAGCAGCCGCGGCGGGGGCCTTTTGGAGACCCAGTACTTC. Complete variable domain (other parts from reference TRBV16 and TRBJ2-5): GEEVAQTPKHLVRGEGQKAKLYCAPIKGHSYVFWYQQVLKNEFKFLISFQNENVFDETGMPKERFSAKCLPNSPCSLEIQATKLEDSAVYFCASSRGGGLLETQYFGPGTRLLVL.